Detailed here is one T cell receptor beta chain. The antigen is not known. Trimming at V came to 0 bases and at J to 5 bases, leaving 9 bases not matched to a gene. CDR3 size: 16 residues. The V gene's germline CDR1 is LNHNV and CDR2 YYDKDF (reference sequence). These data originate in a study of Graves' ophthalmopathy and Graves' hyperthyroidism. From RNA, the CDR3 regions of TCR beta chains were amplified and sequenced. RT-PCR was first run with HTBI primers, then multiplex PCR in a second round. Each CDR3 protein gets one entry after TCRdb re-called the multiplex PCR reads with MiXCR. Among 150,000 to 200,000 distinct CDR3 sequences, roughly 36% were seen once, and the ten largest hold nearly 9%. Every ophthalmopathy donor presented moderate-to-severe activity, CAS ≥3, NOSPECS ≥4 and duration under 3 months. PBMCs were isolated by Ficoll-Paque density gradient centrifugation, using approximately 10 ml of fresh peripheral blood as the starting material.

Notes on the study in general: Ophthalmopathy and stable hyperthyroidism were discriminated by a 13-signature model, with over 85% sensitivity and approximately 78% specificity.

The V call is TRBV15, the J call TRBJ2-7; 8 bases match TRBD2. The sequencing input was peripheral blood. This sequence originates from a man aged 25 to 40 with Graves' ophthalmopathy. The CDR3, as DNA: TGTGCCACCAGCAGAGATCGCGGACTAGCCACCCACGAGCAGTACTTC. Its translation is CATSRDRGLATHEQYF. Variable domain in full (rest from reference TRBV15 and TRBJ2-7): DAMVIQNPRYQVTQFGKPVTLSCSQTLNHNVMYWYQQKSSQAPKLLFHYYDKDFNNEADTPDNFQSRRPNTSFCFLDIRSPGLGDTAMYLCATSRDRGLATHEQYFGPGTRLTVT.